These 30 T cell receptor beta chains came from one sample sequenced in a study of CD8 T cells in ankylosing spondylitis. TCRdb passed the 5' RACE reads through MiXCR, listing each CDR3 protein once. The data show 150,000 to 200,000 distinct CDR3 sequences, over 10% seen once. The sample taken for sequencing was blood, either unsorted or a sorted T cell fraction (not recorded which). The receptors shown here come from a female donor with ankylosing spondylitis or in good health (not recorded which).

With regard to this clonotype: A read error is possible here, since a much larger clone lies one base away. The chain is built from TRBV7-8 and TRBJ2-7; D gene ambiguous. The CDR3 length is 15 residues. Between the trimmed V and J ends, which lost 4 bases and 0 bases, there was a span of 13 bases. Germline V CDR1 and CDR2: SGHVS, FQNEAQ. The CDR3 region has the DNA TGTGCCAGCAGCTCGTCGAGGATGGGCTCCTACGAGCAGTACTTC. Protein sequence: CASSSSRMGSYEQYF.

This clonotype occurred many times. V and J are TRBV19 and TRBJ2-6, with unresolved D. V lost 5 bases and J 0 bases, leaving 14 bases between the germline ends. The germline V gene encodes CDR1 LNHDA and CDR2 SQIVND (reference sequence). The CDR3 totals 17 residues. CDR3 sequence (DNA): TGTGCCAGTAGTCAATCCCTTGGGCTCTCTGGGGCCAACGTCCTGACTTTC. Translated, it gives CASSQSLGLSGANVLTF.

This clonotype was counted between two and nine times. V is TRBV24-1 and J is TRBJ2-1; the D is unclear. This CDR3 region has 15 residues. CDR1 is KGHDR and CDR2 is SFDVKD in the germline V gene. Between the trimmed V and J ends, which lost 3 bases and 3 bases, there was a span of 11 bases. The CDR3 loop reads CATSDNTDFYNEQFF. CDR3 nucleotides: TGTGCCACCAGTGATAATACAGACTTCTACAATGAGCAGTTCTTC.

V and J are TRBV7-2 and TRBJ2-1; tentative D call: TRBD2 (5 bases). CDR3 size: 11 residues. CDR1 and CDR2 (germline): SGHTA, FQGNSA. Trimming took off 4 bases at V and 12 bases at J, with 10 bases between the two ends. CDR3 coding DNA: TGTGCCAGCAGCTCCAACCGGGGGCAGTTCTTC. Protein product: CASSSNRGQFF.

J is TRBJ2-1 and V is TRBV4-3, with 9 bases fitting TRBD2. This CDR3 comprises 15 residues. The J segment lost 8 bases and the V segment lost 1 base, leaving 6 bases of the junction unmatched. Germline CDR1 and CDR2: LGHNA and YSLEER. CDR3 nucleotides: TGCGCCAGCAGCCAAGGTAGCGGGAGCAACGATGAGCAGTTCTTC. Amino acids: CASSQGSGSNDEQFF.

In this sample, this clonotype turned up many times. The chain has TRBV6-1 and TRBJ2-7; possibly TRBD1 for D (5 bases). V was clipped by 5 bases and J by 4 bases, with 15 bases between them. Germline-derived CDR1 and CDR2 are MNHNS and SASEGT. The CDR3 contains 14 residues. The CDR3 region has the DNA TGTGCCAGCAGTACCGTGCAGGGTAATTACGAGCAGTACTTC. As protein: CASSTVQGNYEQYF.

The V and J genes are TRBV6-1 and TRBJ2-4; either TRBD1 or TRBD2 may supply D (5 bases each). Germline loops: CDR1 MNHNS, CDR2 SASEGT. Trimming removed 8 bases at V and 8 bases at J, with 25 bases between. The length of the CDR3 is 16 residues. CDR3 loop: CASEPPLVRGSDIQYF. The CDR3 DNA sequence: TGTGCCAGCGAACCCCCTCTTGTGAGGGGAAGCGACATTCAGTACTTC.

This clonotype showed up many times. This chain uses TRBV12-3 or TRBV12-4 with TRBJ1-5; no clear D. The CDR3 length is 14 residues. The V end was cut by 0 bases, the J end by 0 bases, with 3 bases between. CDR3: CASSLAVSNQPQHF. The DNA for the CDR3 is TGTGCCAGCAGTTTAGCAGTTAGCAATCAGCCCCAGCATTTT.

This clonotype showed up just a few times. CDR3 coding DNA: TGCAGTGCTAGAAGGGAGTTGTCGGGACTAGCGGCTTACAATGAGCAGTTCTTC. Translation gives CSARRELSGLAAYNEQFF. V usage is TRBV20-1 and J usage is TRBJ2-1, with TRBD2 matching 11 bases. Per the germline V gene, CDR1 is DFQATT and CDR2 is SNEGSKA (reference sequence). This CDR3 contains 18 residues. The trim removed 2 bases at V and 4 bases at J, leaving 13 bases unmatched.

Ten or more counts support this clonotype. CDR3 bases: TGTGCCAGCAGTTACGGGACTAGCGGGAGCGACGAGCAGTACTTC. As protein: CASSYGTSGSDEQYF. The J gene is TRBJ2-7, the V gene TRBV27; 14 positions match TRBD2. The CDR3 has 15 amino acids. From germline, CDR1 is MNHEY and CDR2 SMNVEV (reference sequence). V lost 4 bases, J lost 5 bases, and 4 bases stayed unmatched.

In its sample, this clonotype ranks as medium-sized. The rearrangement joins TRBV4-1 to TRBJ2-1; the D gene is possibly TRBD1 (5 bases). The germline V and J ends were trimmed by 2 bases and 5 bases, with 16 bases remaining between them. This CDR3 has 16 residues. Looked up from germline, CDR1 is MGHRA and CDR2 is YSYEKL. This CDR3 reads CASSQIAQASNNEQFF. The CDR3 nucleotides read TGCGCCAGCAGCCAAATTGCACAGGCGTCCAACAATGAGCAGTTCTTC.

This clonotype was seen at least ten times. The chain employs TRBV6-2 or TRBV6-3 and TRBJ1-2; D gene uncertain. CDR1 and CDR2 (germline): MNHEY, SVGEGT. The CDR3 consists of 15 residues. The V end lost 2 bases, the J end lost 3 bases, and 13 bases lay between the germline ends. The DNA for the CDR3 is TGTGCCAGCAGTTACGGTCCTTCACTCGACTATGGCTACACCTTC. It codes for CASSYGPSLDYGYTF.

The gene calls are TRBV9 and TRBJ2-7; tentatively, D is TRBD2 (6 bases). This CDR3 contains 15 residues. Germline V gives CDR1 SGDLS, CDR2 YYNGEE. V lost 0 bases to trimming and J lost 0 bases, with 10 bases between them. CDR3 sequence (DNA): TGTGCCAGCAGCGTAGGCGGGATCGGCTCCTACGAGCAGTACTTC. It is translated as CASSVGGIGSYEQYF.

This chain links TRBV29-1 with TRBJ1-2; D is uncertain. The CDR3 has 14 amino acids. With 1 base removed from V and 2 bases from J, the gap between germline ends came to 11 bases. The V gene's germline CDR1 is SQVTM and CDR2 ANQGSEA. In DNA, the CDR3 is TGCAGCGTTGAAGGGAACTCCAGAAACTATGGCTACACCTTC. It yields the protein CSVEGNSRNYGYTF.

The chain's CDR3 is CVSSKAGLTAGELFF. The CDR3 DNA reads as TGTGTCAGCAGCAAAGCCGGACTAACGGCCGGGGAGCTGTTTTTT. The rearrangement uses TRBV21-1 and TRBJ2-2; TRBD2 is the table's D call, not checked against the DNA. TRBV21-1 represents a pseudogene. The CDR3 is 15 amino acids.

This clonotype was picked up many times. The rearrangement uses TRBV6-5 and TRBJ1-6; D uncertain. Germline V CDR1 and CDR2: MNHEY, SVGAGI. Trimming pared 0 bases from V and 6 bases from J, leaving 6 bases between. The CDR3 sequence is 14 residues long. The CDR3 DNA reads as TGTGCCAGCAGTTACTCGAGTCCTAATTCACCCCTCCACTTT. It specifies CASSYSSPNSPLHF.

This clonotype occurred many times. The V gene is TRBV15, the J gene TRBJ1-2; 8 bases line up with TRBD1. Germline V gives CDR1 LNHNV, CDR2 YYDKDF (reference sequence). This CDR3 has 14 amino acids. Trimming removed 5 bases from V and 8 bases from J; junction bases left unmatched: 10. The CDR3 DNA reads TGTGCCACCAGCCACCGGACAGGGAGAAGCGGCTACACCTTC. This codes for CATSHRTGRSGYTF.

The sample holds a few counts of this clonotype. The chain has TRBV7-2 and TRBJ2-3, with a tentative D call TRBD2 (5 bases). The germline V and J ends were trimmed by 5 bases and 2 bases, with 14 bases remaining between them. The V gene's germline CDR1 is SGHTA and CDR2 FQGNSA. The CDR3 runs 15 residues. CDR3 loop: CASSPGRGNTDTQYF. The DNA of the CDR3 is TGTGCCAGCAGCCCAGGACGGGGAAACACAGATACGCAGTATTTT.

This clonotype has at least ten counts. The chain couples TRBV7-9 to TRBJ2-7, with TRBD2 identical over 7 bases. The germline V gene encodes CDR1 SEHNR and CDR2 FQNEAQ (reference sequence). V shed 3 bases and J 0 bases; nucleotides not matched to a gene: 8. The CDR3 runs to 16 residues. CDR3 sequence reads: CASSLDSGFRSYEQYF. CDR3 DNA: TGTGCCAGCAGCTTGGATAGCGGGTTTCGCTCCTACGAGCAGTACTTC.

The genes are TRBV14 and TRBJ2-3; possibly TRBD2 for D (6 bases). V lost 4 bases, J lost 0 bases, and 11 bases lay in between. Germline V gene data show CDR1 as SGHDN and CDR2 as FVKESK. This CDR3 has 15 amino acids. CDR3 loop: CASSPGRWSTDTQYF. The DNA for the CDR3 is TGTGCCAGCAGCCCCGGGAGATGGAGCACAGATACGCAGTATTTT.

The sample holds a few counts of this clonotype. The chain has TRBV5-1 and TRBJ2-3, with TRBD2 matching 11 bases. Germline CDR1 SGHRS, CDR2 YFSETQ. After removal of 7 bases from V and 2 bases from J, the junction contained 6 bases not matched to a gene. The CDR3 covers 15 residues. CDR3 in amino acids: CASRTSGGFTDTQYF. As DNA, the CDR3 is TGCGCCAGCCGAACTAGCGGGGGCTTCACAGATACGCAGTATTTT.

This clonotype was counted at least ten times. V is TRBV5-1 and J is TRBJ1-1, with D hard to call. Germline V CDR1 and CDR2: SGHRS, YFSETQ. V was pared by 0 bases and J by 0 bases, with 6 bases between. The CDR3 runs 14 residues. The CDR3 spells CASSLAPVNTEAFF. The CDR3 bases are TGCGCCAGCAGCTTGGCCCCGGTGAACACTGAAGCTTTCTTT.

This clonotype has at least ten counts. V usage is TRBV24-1 and J usage is TRBJ2-1, with D maybe TRBD2 (5 bases). V gave up 8 bases and J gave up 5 bases, with 9 bases separating them. CDR3 length: 12 amino acids. Germline CDR1 reads KGHDR; CDR2 reads SFDVKD. The CDR3 loop is CATNDGDNEQFF. CDR3 nucleotide sequence: TGTGCCACCAACGACGGGGACAATGAGCAGTTCTTC.

This sequence joins TRBV30 and TRBJ1-2; D remains unclear. The CDR3 spans 12 residues. The ends were cut back, 0 bases at V and 8 bases at J, with 10 bases in the middle. The germline CDR1 and CDR2 sequences are GTSNPN and SVGIG (reference sequence). The CDR3: CAWSVTPGGYTF. The CDR3 DNA sequence: TGTGCCTGGAGTGTCACTCCGGGAGGCTACACCTTC.

This clonotype occurred many times. The chain uses TRBV12-3 or TRBV12-4 and TRBJ2-5; D is perhaps TRBD2 (5 bases). Deletions cut 3 bases from V and 1 base from J, with 12 bases between. This CDR3 has 15 amino acids. The CDR3 sequence: CASSLMAGFQETQYF. CDR3 nucleotide sequence: TGTGCCAGCAGTTTGATGGCGGGTTTCCAAGAGACCCAGTACTTC.

This clonotype was seen only a few times. The gene calls are TRBV12-3 or TRBV12-4 and TRBJ1-4; D call uncertain. The CDR3 covers 15 residues. Trimming took off 7 bases at V and 4 bases at J, with 16 bases between the two ends. DNA for the CDR3: TGTGCCAGCACTAGCATGACCAGTTATAATGAAAAACTGTTTTTT. Translating gives CASTSMTSYNEKLFF.

This clonotype was found a few times. The J gene is TRBJ2-7, the V gene TRBV29-1, with D uncertain. Germline V gene lookup returns CDR1 SQVTM and CDR2 ANQGSEA. Trimming took off 6 bases at V and 4 bases at J, with 13 bases between the two ends. The CDR3 contains 12 residues. CDR3 region: CSVTPGPYEQYF. The CDR3 DNA reads TGCAGCGTCACTCCCGGCCCATACGAGCAGTACTTC.

This clonotype came up many times. The chain carries TRBV12-3 or TRBV12-4 and TRBJ2-6; D unresolved. The length of the CDR3 is 13 residues. The V end lost 8 bases, the J end lost 0 bases, and 5 bases lay between the germline ends. The CDR3 loop reads CASRDSGANVLTF. Here the CDR3 DNA reads TGTGCCAGCCGTGACTCTGGGGCCAACGTCCTGACTTTC.

This clonotype has ten or more counts. CDR3 DNA: TGTGCAGGCGGACAGGATGGCGCTGGCTACACCTTC. As protein: CAGGQDGAGYTF. This rearrangement joins TRBV5-5 to TRBJ1-2, with TRBD1 matching over 7 bases. The germline CDR1 and CDR2 sequences are SGHKS and YYEKEE (reference sequence). This CDR3 is built from 12 residues.

This clonotype was seen many times. CDR3 nucleotides: TGTGCCAGCAGTTCCGGTGACAGGCCCTACGAGCAGTACTTC. It translates to CASSSGDRPYEQYF. V gene TRBV6-5 combines with J gene TRBJ2-7, with D maybe TRBD1 (6 bases). V was trimmed by 4 bases and J by 2 bases, leaving 12 bases between them. This CDR3 contains 14 residues. From germline, CDR1 is MNHEY and CDR2 SVGAGI.